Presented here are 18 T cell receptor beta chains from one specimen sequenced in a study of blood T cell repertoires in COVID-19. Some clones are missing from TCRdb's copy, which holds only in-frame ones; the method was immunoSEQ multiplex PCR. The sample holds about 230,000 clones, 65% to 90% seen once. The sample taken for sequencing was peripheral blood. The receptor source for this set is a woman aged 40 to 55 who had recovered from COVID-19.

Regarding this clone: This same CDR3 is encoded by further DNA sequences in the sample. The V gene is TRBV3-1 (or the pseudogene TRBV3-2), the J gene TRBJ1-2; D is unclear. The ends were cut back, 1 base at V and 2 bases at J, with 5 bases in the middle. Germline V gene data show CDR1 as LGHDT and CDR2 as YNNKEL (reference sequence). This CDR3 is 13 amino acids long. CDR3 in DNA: TGTGCCAGCAGCCAAGCGGGGAACTATGGCTACACCTTC. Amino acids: CASSQAGNYGYTF.

The CDR3 sequence: CASSLAPVSPLHF. CDR3 DNA: TGTGCCAGCAGCTTAGCACCGGTCTCACCCCTCCACTTT. V usage is TRBV7-9 and J usage is TRBJ1-6; D gene unclear. Germline V gene data show CDR1 as SEHNR and CDR2 as FQNEAQ (reference sequence). The V gene lost 0 bases and the J gene lost 10 bases, with 7 bases spanning the gap. The CDR3 extends over 13 amino acids.

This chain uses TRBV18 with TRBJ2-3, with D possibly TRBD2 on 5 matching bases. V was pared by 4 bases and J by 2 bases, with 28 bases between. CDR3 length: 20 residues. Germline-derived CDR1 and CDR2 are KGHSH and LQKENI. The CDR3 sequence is CASSRSGPGGYLRVTDTQYF. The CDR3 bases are TGTGCCAGCTCACGGTCGGGTCCAGGCGGGTACCTTAGGGTCACAGATACGCAGTATTTT.

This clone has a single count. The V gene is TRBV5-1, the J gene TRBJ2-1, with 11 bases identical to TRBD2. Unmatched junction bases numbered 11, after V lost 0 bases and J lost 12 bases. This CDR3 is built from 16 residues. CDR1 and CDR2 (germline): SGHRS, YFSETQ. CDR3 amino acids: CASSLAAGLAEGGQFF. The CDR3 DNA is TGCGCCAGCAGCTTGGCCGCGGGACTAGCGGAAGGCGGGCAGTTCTTC.

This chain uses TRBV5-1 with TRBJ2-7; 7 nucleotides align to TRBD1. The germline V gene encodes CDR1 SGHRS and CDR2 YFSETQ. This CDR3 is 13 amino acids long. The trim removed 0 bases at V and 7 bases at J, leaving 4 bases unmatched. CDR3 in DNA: TGCGCCAGCAGCTTGGGGACAGGCTTGGAGCAGTACTTC. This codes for CASSLGTGLEQYF.

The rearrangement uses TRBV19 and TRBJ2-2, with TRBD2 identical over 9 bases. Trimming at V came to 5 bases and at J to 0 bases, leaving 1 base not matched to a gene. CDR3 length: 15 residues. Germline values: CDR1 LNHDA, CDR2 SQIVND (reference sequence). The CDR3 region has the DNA TGTGCCAGTAGTCGCGGGGGGGCGAACACCGGGGAGCTGTTTTTT. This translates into CASSRGGANTGELFF.

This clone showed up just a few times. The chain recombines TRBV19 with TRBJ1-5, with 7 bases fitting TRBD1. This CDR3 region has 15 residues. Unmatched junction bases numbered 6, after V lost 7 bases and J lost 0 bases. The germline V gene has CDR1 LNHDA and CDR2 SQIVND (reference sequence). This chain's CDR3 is CASTPGQSSNQPQHF. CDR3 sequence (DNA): TGTGCCAGTACCCCGGGACAGAGTAGCAATCAGCCCCAGCATTTT.

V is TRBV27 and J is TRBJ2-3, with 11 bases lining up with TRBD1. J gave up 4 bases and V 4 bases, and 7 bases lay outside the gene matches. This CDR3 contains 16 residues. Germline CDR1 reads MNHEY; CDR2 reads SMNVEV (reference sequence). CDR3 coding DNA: TGTGCCAGCAGTTCAACCGGGACAGGGGGTGCAGATACGCAGTATTTT. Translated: CASSSTGTGGADTQYF.

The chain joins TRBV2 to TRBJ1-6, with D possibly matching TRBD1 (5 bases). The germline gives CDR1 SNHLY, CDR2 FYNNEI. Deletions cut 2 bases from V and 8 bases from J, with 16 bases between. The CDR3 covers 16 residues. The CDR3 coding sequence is TGTGCCAGCAGTGAACTCAGAGGAGGGGTGGATTCACCCCTCCACTTT. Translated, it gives CASSELRGGVDSPLHF.

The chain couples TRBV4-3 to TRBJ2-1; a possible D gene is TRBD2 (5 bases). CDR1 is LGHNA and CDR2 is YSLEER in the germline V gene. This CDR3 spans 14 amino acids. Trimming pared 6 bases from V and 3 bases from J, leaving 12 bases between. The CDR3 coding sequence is TGCGCCAGCAGTCGGGGTTACGACTACAATGAGCAGTTCTTC. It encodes CASSRGYDYNEQFF.

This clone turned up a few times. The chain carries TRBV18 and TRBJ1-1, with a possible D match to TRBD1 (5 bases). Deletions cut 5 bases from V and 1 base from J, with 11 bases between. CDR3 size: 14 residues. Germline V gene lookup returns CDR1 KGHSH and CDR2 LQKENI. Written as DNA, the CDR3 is TGTGCCAGCTCAGAGGGGAGGGGGAACACTGAAGCTTTCTTT. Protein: CASSEGRGNTEAFF.

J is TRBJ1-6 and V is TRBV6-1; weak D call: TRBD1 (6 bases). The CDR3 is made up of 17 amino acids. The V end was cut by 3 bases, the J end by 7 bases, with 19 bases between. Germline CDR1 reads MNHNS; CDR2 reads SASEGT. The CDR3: CASSDSGRGGWNSPLHF. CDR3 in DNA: TGTGCCAGCAGTGATTCGGGAAGAGGGGGTTGGAATTCACCCCTCCACTTT.

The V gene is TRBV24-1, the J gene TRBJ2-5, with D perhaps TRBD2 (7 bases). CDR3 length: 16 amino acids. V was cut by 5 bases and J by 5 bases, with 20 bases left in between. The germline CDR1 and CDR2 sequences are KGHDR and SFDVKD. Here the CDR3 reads CATSAPGLGGDETQYF. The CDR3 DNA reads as TGTGCCACCAGTGCCCCCGGGCTAGGGGGGGACGAGACCCAGTACTTC.

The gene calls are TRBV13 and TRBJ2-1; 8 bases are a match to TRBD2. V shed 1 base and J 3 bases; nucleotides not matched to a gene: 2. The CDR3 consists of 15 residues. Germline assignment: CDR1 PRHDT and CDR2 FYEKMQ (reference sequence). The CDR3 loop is CASSLARGGYNEQFF. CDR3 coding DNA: TGTGCCAGCAGCTTAGCCCGGGGGGGCTACAATGAGCAGTTCTTC. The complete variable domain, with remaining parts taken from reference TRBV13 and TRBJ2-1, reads AAGVIQSPRHLIKEKRETATLKCYPIPRHDTVYWYQQGPGQDPQFLISFYEKMQSDKGSIPDRFSAQQFSDYHSELNMSSLELGDSALYFCASSLARGGYNEQFFGPGTRLTVL.

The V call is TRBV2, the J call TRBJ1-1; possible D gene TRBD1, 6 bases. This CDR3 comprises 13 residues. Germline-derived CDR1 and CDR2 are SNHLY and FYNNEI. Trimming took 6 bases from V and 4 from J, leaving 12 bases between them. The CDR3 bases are TGTGCCAGCAGCATAGGACAGCTCACTGAAGCTTTCTTT. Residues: CASSIGQLTEAFF.

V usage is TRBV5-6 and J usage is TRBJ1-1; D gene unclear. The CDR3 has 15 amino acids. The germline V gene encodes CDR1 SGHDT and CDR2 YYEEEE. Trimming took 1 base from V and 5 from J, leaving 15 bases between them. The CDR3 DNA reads TGTGCCAGCAGCTTGTGGGTCGCCCCGGGGACTGAAGCTTTCTTT. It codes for CASSLWVAPGTEAFF.

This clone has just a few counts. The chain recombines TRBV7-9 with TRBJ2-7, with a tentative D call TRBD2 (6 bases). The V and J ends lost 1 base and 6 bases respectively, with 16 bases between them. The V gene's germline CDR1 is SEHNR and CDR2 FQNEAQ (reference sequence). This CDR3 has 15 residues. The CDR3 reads CASSLGDFEEGEQYF. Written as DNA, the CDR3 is TGTGCCAGCAGCTTAGGGGACTTTGAGGAAGGCGAGCAGTACTTC. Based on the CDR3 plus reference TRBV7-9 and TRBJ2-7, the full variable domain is DTGVSQNPRHKITKRGQNVTFRCDPISEHNRLYWYRQTLGQGPEFLTYFQNEAQLEKSRLLSDRFSAERPKGSFSTLEIQRTEQGDSAMYLCASSLGDFEEGEQYFGPGTRLTVT.

The CDR3 DNA follows: TGTGCCAGCAGCTCCGGGACATCTGGAAACATTCAGTACTTC. Residues: CASSSGTSGNIQYF. V gene TRBV7-2 combines with J gene TRBJ2-4; weak D call: TRBD1 (6 bases). This CDR3 is built from 14 residues. V gave up 4 bases and J gave up 6 bases, with 13 bases separating them. CDR1 is SGHTA and CDR2 is FQGNSA in the germline V gene.